There are a few counts of the clone carrying this T cell receptor (beta chain). Its antigen is not identified. CDR3 length equals 12 residues. The record originates from a study of shared clonotypes between healthy human individuals. Whole-study results and caveats: Researchers found naive subsets generally carried larger estimated richness than memory subsets.

Produced via immunoSEQ multiplex PCR; TCRdb's table is partial and in-frame only. The sample has 2,500,000 or so clones, 90% to 95% seen once; the top ten hold over 0.12%. The chain employs TRBV21-1 and TRBJ1-4. TRBV21-1 is described as a pseudogene. The material sequenced was naive CD4+ T cells sorted from blood. Subset: CD45RA+ positively selected. The TCR originated in a man aged 18 to 35 in good health. The CDR3 reads CASSPRAEKLFF. The CDR3, as DNA: TGTGCCAGCAGCCCACGAGCTGAAAAACTGTTTTTT.